This is a list of T cell receptor beta chains from one sample in a study of patients and donors after allogeneic stem cell transplantation. TCRdb recomputed calls from the RT-PCR reads with MiXCR, one row per CDR3 protein. The profile shows 30,000 to 40,000 distinct CDR3 sequences, less than 45% of them singletons. Sequencing used blood, either unsorted or a sorted T cell fraction (not recorded which). The receptors here all came from a human donor who was either an allogeneic HSCT recipient or a stem cell or donor lymphocyte infusion donor (not recorded which). It is not recorded whose cells these are; they may come from a transplant donor. CDR3s include the opening cysteine and the closing phenylalanine or tryptophan. A D gene is named only where the DNA matches it firmly. Expanded clones get a size class; other rows say once, few or many, or leave the size out.

V gene,D gene,J gene,clone size,CDR3 DNA,CDR3 protein
TRBV4-3,NA,TRBJ2-4,NA,TGCGCCAGCAGCCAAGATAAAATTGACATTCAGTACTTC,CASSQDKIDIQYF
TRBV29-1,NA,TRBJ2-2,NA,TGCAGCGTTGGCAGTTGGAACACCGGGGAGCTGTTTTTT,CSVGSWNTGELFF
TRBV12-3/TRBV12-4,TRBD1,TRBJ1-5,many,TGTGCCAGCAGCCCAGGGACAGGGCGTCAGCCCCAGCATTTT,CASSPGTGRQPQHF
TRBV12-3/TRBV12-4,NA,TRBJ1-2,NA,TGTGCCAGCAGTTTATCGGGGAACTATGGCTACACCTTC,CASSLSGNYGYTF
TRBV13,NA,TRBJ2-3,NA,TGTGCCAGCAGCTTTCCTGGCGCAGATACGCAGTATTTT,CASSFPGADTQYF
TRBV6-5,NA,TRBJ1-1,few,TGTGCCAGCAGAACGGGGAACACTGAAGCTTTCTTT,CASRTGNTEAFF
TRBV7-9,TRBD2,TRBJ2-6,NA,TGTGCCAGCAGCGACCGGACTAGCGGGAGAACTGGGGCCAACGTCCTGACTTTC,CASSDRTSGRTGANVLTF
TRBV12-3/TRBV12-4,NA,TRBJ2-2,many,TGTGCCAGCAGTCGCGGGCCTAACACCGGGGAGCTGTTTTTT,CASSRGPNTGELFF
TRBV6-6,NA,TRBJ1-2,NA,TGTGCCAGCAGTTACGACCTCGGCCGCCTTAGGGGCTACACCTTC,CASSYDLGRLRGYTF
TRBV6-6,NA,TRBJ2-2,NA,TGTGCCAGCAGTTACCCGGTCAGGGGTTCCGGGGAGCTGTTTTTT,CASSYPVRGSGELFF
TRBV4-3,TRBD2,TRBJ2-3,NA,TGCGCCAGCAGCCAAGACCCAGCGGGAGTAGTCACAGATACGCAGTATTTT,CASSQDPAGVVTDTQYF
TRBV7-9,NA,TRBJ1-2,few,TGTGCCAGCAGCTTAAGGGGACGGAACTATGGCTACACCTTC,CASSLRGRNYGYTF
TRBV10-3,TRBD2,TRBJ2-3,NA,TGTGCCACGCGAGCGGGGCAAGATACGCAGTATTTT,CATRAGQDTQYF
TRBV2,TRBD1,TRBJ1-1,NA,TGTGCCAGCAGTCAAGACAGGGCTGGTGAAGCTTTCTTT,CASSQDRAGEAFF
TRBV12-3/TRBV12-4,NA,TRBJ2-1,NA,TGTGCCAGTGCGGGCGGATTTTCCTACAATGAGCAGTTCTTC,CASAGGFSYNEQFF
TRBV6-5,NA,TRBJ2-5,few,TGTGCCAGCAGTTACGCCGACGGAACCCAAGAGACCCAGTACTTC,CASSYADGTQETQYF
TRBV3-1,NA,TRBJ2-5,NA,TGTGCCAGCAGCCAAAGCAGGGATGGAGAGACCCAGTACTTC,CASSQSRDGETQYF
TRBV20-1,NA,TRBJ1-3,few,TGCAGTGCTAGCCCCGGGGAATATGGAAACACCATATATTTT,CSASPGEYGNTIYF
TRBV5-5,NA,TRBJ1-2,many,TGTGCCAGCAGCCCCAGCGGGTATAACTATGGCTACACCTTC,CASSPSGYNYGYTF
TRBV3-1,NA,TRBJ2-3,NA,TGTGCCAGCACCCCAACTAGGTCTTTCACAGATACGCAGTATTTT,CASTPTRSFTDTQYF
TRBV7-2,NA,TRBJ1-3,few,TGTGCCAGCAGCTCGAGCTCTGGAAACACCATATATTTT,CASSSSSGNTIYF
TRBV7-9,NA,TRBJ1-1,once,TGTGCCAGCAGCTTAGATCTAGGGGTGGCCACTGAAGCTTTCTTT,CASSLDLGVATEAFF
TRBV12-3/TRBV12-4,NA,TRBJ2-5,few,TGTGCCAGCAGAAGCGAGTACCAAGAGACCCAGTACTTC,CASRSEYQETQYF
TRBV7-6,NA,TRBJ1-2,NA,TGTGCCAGCAGCCCCGATCTCAGGTCTGGACCTGGCTACACATTC,CASSPDLRSGPGYTF
TRBV29-1,NA,TRBJ1-3,NA,TGCAGCGTTGAACCGAGCTCTGGAAACACCATATATTTT,CSVEPSSGNTIYF
TRBV5-1,NA,TRBJ2-3,NA,TGCGCCAGCAGCTTGGCTAGCTTCGCAGATACGCAGTATTTT,CASSLASFADTQYF
TRBV20-1,NA,TRBJ2-3,NA,TGCAGTGCTTCGGACGTCGGTGGGACCGATACGCAGTATTTT,CSASDVGGTDTQYF
TRBV25-1,TRBD1,TRBJ1-5,NA,TGTGCCAGCAGTGACTCAGGGGGCCCCAATCAGCCCCAGCATTTT,CASSDSGGPNQPQHF
TRBV20-1,NA,TRBJ1-4,NA,TGCAGTGCTAGAGAAGACAGAATAACTAATGAAAAACTGTTTTTT,CSAREDRITNEKLFF
TRBV4-3,NA,TRBJ2-2,NA,TGCGCCTGCAGCCAGGAACAGTTCACCGGGGAGCTGTTTTTT,CACSQEQFTGELFF
TRBV6-5,TRBD1,TRBJ2-3,NA,TGTGCCAGCAGTAAGACAGGGGATACAGATACGCAGTATTTT,CASSKTGDTDTQYF
TRBV3-1,TRBD1,TRBJ1-3,NA,TGTGCCAGCAGCCCAGGACAGGGCTCCTCTGGAAACACCATATATTTT,CASSPGQGSSGNTIYF
TRBV7-9,TRBD1,TRBJ1-3,NA,TGTGCCAGCAGCGGACAGGGGTACTCTGGAAACACCATATATTTT,CASSGQGYSGNTIYF
TRBV7-2,NA,TRBJ1-3,NA,TGTGCCAGCAGCTTAGCCAGGCCCAACTCTGGAAACACCATATATTTT,CASSLARPNSGNTIYF
TRBV5-1,NA,TRBJ2-1,many,TGCGCCAGTTCCCCCCCACCGAGCTCCTACAATGAGCAGTTCTTC,CASSPPPSSYNEQFF